This T cell receptor beta chain is drawn from a study of neurological immune-mediated disorders. In this sample, this clonotype turned up many times. TCRdb called the 5' RACE reads again in MiXCR, with one record for every CDR3 protein. Here the sample spans 70,000 or so distinct CDR3 sequences, roughly 3.1% being singletons. The CDR3 runs to 14 residues. The V end was cut by 4 bases, the J end by 5 bases, with 15 bases between. The germline gives CDR1 MGHDK, CDR2 SYGVNS. The J gene is TRBJ2-7, the V gene TRBV25-1; the D gene could be TRBD1 or TRBD2 (7 bases each). The sample taken for sequencing was PBMCs. The sequence was collected from a woman aged 45-65 years with multiple sclerosis. The CDR3 spells CASSVFRGGDEQYF. The DNA of the CDR3 is TGTGCCAGCAGTGTTTTCAGGGGGGGCGACGAGCAGTACTTC.